This is a list of T cell receptor beta chains from one sample in a study of human T cells and chemical hapten exposure. In TCRdb, the RACE reads were re-called with MiXCR into one record per CDR3 protein. The sample has hundreds of thousands of distinct CDR3 sequences, about 6% seen once. Material: whole blood, obtained in connection with sensitization to the hapten diphenylcyclopropenone (DPC). Every receptor here comes from a woman in her late teens or twenties with alopecia areata. Some clones in this sample may be carry-over from other donors' samples. Both conserved end residues are part of each CDR3. A D gene is named only where the DNA matches it firmly. A clone size is listed for some rows: how often the clone was seen (once, few, many), or a class if it is expanded.

TRBV3-1	TRBJ1-5	TRBD1	many	TGTGCCAGCAGCCAATCGACAGGGGATCAGCCCCAGCATTTT	CASSQSTGDQPQHF
TRBV20-1	TRBJ2-3	NA	many	TGCAGTGCTAAGGGACTCACTTGGTCGGCAGATACGCAGTATTTT	CSAKGLTWSADTQYF
TRBV29-1	TRBJ1-1	NA	NA	TGCAGCGGTAGCAGACAGATCATGAACACTGAAGCTTTCTTT	CSGSRQIMNTEAFF
TRBV2	TRBJ1-5	TRBD1	NA	TGTGCCAGCAGTCACCCAAACGGACAGGGGCCGGTTCAGCCCCAGCATTTT	CASSHPNGQGPVQPQHF
TRBV20-1	TRBJ1-1	NA	few	TGCAGTGCTGGGGGGATAGGATATGTCACTGAAGCTTTCTTT	CSAGGIGYVTEAFF
TRBV20-1	TRBJ2-2	NA	NA	TGCAGTGCTAGAGTACCCGGGACCGGGAAGCTGTTTTTT	CSARVPGTGKLFF
TRBV5-4	TRBJ2-3	TRBD2	NA	TGTGCCAGCAGCCCCGGACTAGCGGGGGGCGGGAGGACAGATACGCAGTATTTT	CASSPGLAGGGRTDTQYF
TRBV6-6	TRBJ2-7	TRBD2	few	TGTGCCAGCAGCCCCGTTAGCGGGGGGGACGAGCAGTACTTC	CASSPVSGGDEQYF
TRBV9	TRBJ1-6	NA	NA	TGTGCCAGCAGCGTAGCGGGGGCTTCACCCCTCCACTTT	CASSVAGASPLHF
TRBV4-3	TRBJ1-5	TRBD1	many	TGCGCCAGCAGCCAAGAGGGGGGGACAGGGTTTCAGCCCCAGCATTTT	CASSQEGGTGFQPQHF
TRBV12-3/TRBV12-4	TRBJ1-3	NA	few	TGTGCCAGCAGAAAAACAGAGTCTGGAAACACCATATATTTT	CASRKTESGNTIYF
TRBV29-1	TRBJ2-6	NA	NA	TGCAGCGTCACCCGGGGCACTGGGGCCAACGTCCTGACTTTC	CSVTRGTGANVLTF
TRBV7-2	TRBJ2-3	TRBD2	NA	TGTGCCAGCAGTTCAGTACCCCCCCTAGCGGGGGTACGGGCAGATACGCAGTATTTT	CASSSVPPLAGVRADTQYF
TRBV4-1	TRBJ2-2	NA	many	TGCGCCAGCAGCCGGAGACTAGTGGAGACCGGGGAGCTGTTTTTT	CASSRRLVETGELFF
TRBV3-1	TRBJ1-6	NA	NA	TGTGCCAGCAGGGTGTCCGATTATAATTCACCCCTCCACTTT	CASRVSDYNSPLHF
TRBV12-3/TRBV12-4	TRBJ1-1	NA	few	TGTGCCAGCACCGTAAATGAGAACACTGAAGCTTTCTTT	CASTVNENTEAFF
TRBV4-2	TRBJ2-3	NA	few	TGTGCCAGCAGCCAAACCGCGGCTAGAGTCACAGATACGCAGTATTTT	CASSQTAARVTDTQYF
TRBV6-5	TRBJ2-7	NA	many	TGTGCCAGCAAGGCGTCAGGGTCGCGGTACGAGCAGTACTTC	CASKASGSRYEQYF
TRBV12-3/TRBV12-4	TRBJ1-4	TRBD1	few	TGTGCCAGCAGCCATAGGGACAGTCAGGCTAATGAAAAACTGTTTTTT	CASSHRDSQANEKLFF
TRBV6-5	TRBJ2-7	NA	few	TGTGCCAGCAGTTCTACGCCGATCCGTACGAAGGAGCAGTACTTC	CASSSTPIRTKEQYF
TRBV7-8	TRBJ1-1	NA	NA	TGTGCCAGCAGCTCCTGGGACTTTCAGAACACTGAAGCTTTCTTT	CASSSWDFQNTEAFF
TRBV19	TRBJ2-3	TRBD2	many	TGTGCCAGTACCGAACGCGCGGGGGGAACAGATACGCAGTATTTT	CASTERAGGTDTQYF
TRBV7-9	TRBJ2-3	TRBD1	NA	TGTGCCAGCAGCTTATCGACAGGGGGAGTCACAGATACGCAGTATTTT	CASSLSTGGVTDTQYF
TRBV12-3/TRBV12-4	TRBJ1-1	NA	few	TGTGCCAGCAGTTTCGGTCGGACTCCAAGGAACACTGAAGCTTTCTTT	CASSFGRTPRNTEAFF
TRBV7-2	TRBJ2-3	TRBD2	few	TGTGCCAGCAGCCAAGGACTAGCGGAGTACACAGATACGCAGTATTTT	CASSQGLAEYTDTQYF
TRBV5-1	TRBJ2-1	TRBD2	many	TGCGCCAGCAGCTTGGTTCCTAGCGGGGGACTCGAGCAGTTCTTC	CASSLVPSGGLEQFF
TRBV29-1	TRBJ2-5	TRBD1	NA	TGCAGCTTTAGGACAGGGGGCAGGGAGACCCAGTACTTC	CSFRTGGRETQYF
TRBV7-3	TRBJ1-1	NA	few	TGTGCCAGCAGCTTAGATCCGGGGCAGGAAGCTTTCTTT	CASSLDPGQEAFF
TRBV27	TRBJ2-7	TRBD1	NA	TGTGCCAGCAGTCCCCGAACAGGGGAGAAGGGCTACGAGCAGTACTTC	CASSPRTGEKGYEQYF
TRBV11-1	TRBJ1-2	NA	many	TGTGCCAGCCAGAGGGGAGGTAACTATGGCTACACCTTC	CASQRGGNYGYTF
TRBV20-1	TRBJ1-5	NA	many	TGCAGTGGCCGGGCCAGTAGCAATCAGCCCCAGCATTTT	CSGRASSNQPQHF
TRBV4-3	TRBJ2-4	TRBD2	NA	TGCGCCAGCAGCCAAGCTAGCGGGGGGCTCAACATTCAGTACTTC	CASSQASGGLNIQYF
TRBV24-1	TRBJ2-2	NA	many	TGTGCCACCAGTGAGGCCGGAGCCACCGGGGAGCTGTTTTTT	CATSEAGATGELFF
TRBV5-1	TRBJ2-3	NA	NA	TGCGCCAGCAGCTTGTTCCAGGGCGCAGGTACGCAGTATTTT	CASSLFQGAGTQYF
TRBV9	TRBJ2-1	TRBD2	once	TGTGCCAGCAGAGTAGTTTCGGGAGGAGGGGCTAACAATGAGCAGTTCTTC	CASRVVSGGGANNEQFF
TRBV29-1	TRBJ1-5	TRBD1	few	TGCAGCGTTGGCGGGACAGGGTCCGATCAGCCCCAGCATTTT	CSVGGTGSDQPQHF
TRBV20-1	TRBJ2-2	TRBD1	few	TGCAGTGCTAGTGACCGGGACAGGGGGAAGACCGGGGAGCTGTTTTTT	CSASDRDRGKTGELFF
TRBV27	TRBJ2-2	TRBD1	few	TGTGCCAGCAGTTTTTCGGGACAGTTGGCTAAAATCGCGAACACCGGGGAGCTGTTTTTT	CASSFSGQLAKIANTGELFF
TRBV7-9	TRBJ2-7	TRBD1	few	TGTGCCAGCAGCCAGCCTCCCGGGACAGGGAGGTCCTACGAGCAGTACTTC	CASSQPPGTGRSYEQYF
TRBV7-2	TRBJ1-3	NA	few	TGTGCCAGCAGCCCTTACCCCCCTCGAGACTCTGGAAACACCATATATTTT	CASSPYPPRDSGNTIYF
TRBV9	TRBJ1-6	NA	few	TGTGCCAGCAGCGGTGCCTCCGGGGGTAATTCACCCCTCCACTTT	CASSGASGGNSPLHF
TRBV7-9	TRBJ2-5	NA	few	TGTGCCAGCAGCTTAGACCAGTCCCAAGAGACCCAGTACTTC	CASSLDQSQETQYF
TRBV20-1	TRBJ1-5	NA	few	TGCAGTGCTAGTAAACAAGGACAGCCCCAGCATTTT	CSASKQGQPQHF
TRBV21-1	TRBJ2-2	NA	NA	TGTGCCAGCAGCAAATTCGAAGCGAACACCGGGGAGCTGTTTTTT	CASSKFEANTGELFF
TRBV3-1	TRBJ2-7	NA	few	TGTGCCAGCAGCCATCAGGGAGGCTACGAGCAGTACTTC	CASSHQGGYEQYF
TRBV14	TRBJ2-5	NA	many	TGTGCCAGCAGCCGAAACCAACGGTCCGGAGACCTACAAGAGACCCAGTACTTC	CASSRNQRSGDLQETQYF
TRBV6-2/TRBV6-3	TRBJ2-3	NA	many	TGTGCCAGCAGTTTCCCGCTTGGGGATACGCAGTATTTT	CASSFPLGDTQYF
TRBV28	TRBJ1-6	TRBD1	many	TGTGCCAGCAGAACCCGGGACAGAGTATCACCCCTCCACTTT	CASRTRDRVSPLHF
TRBV6-6	TRBJ2-4	NA	few	TGTGCCAGCAGTTACAACGGGTTCGAAAACATTCAGTACTTC	CASSYNGFENIQYF
TRBV5-4	TRBJ2-3	TRBD2	NA	TGTGCCAGCAGTTTCCCGACTAGCGGGGGCCCCAGTAGCACAGATACGCAGTATTTT	CASSFPTSGGPSSTDTQYF
TRBV29-1	TRBJ1-6	NA	many	TGCAGCGTACAGGGTTATGATAATTCACCCCTCCACTTT	CSVQGYDNSPLHF